The next 23 T cell receptor beta chains were all read from a single sample in a study of shared clonotypes between healthy human individuals. TCRdb's copy holds only in-frame clones and misses some; the assay was immunoSEQ multiplex PCR. This sample yields around 200,000 clones, of which approximately 92% are seen a single time; approximately 0.07% belongs to the top ten. Input material: naive CD4+ T cells sorted from blood. Subset reported: CD45RA+ positively selected. The source of these receptors is a woman in her 30s in good health.

The V gene is TRBV27, the J gene TRBJ1-5; 11 nucleotides agree with TRBD1. The CDR3 extends over 22 amino acids. V was pared by 6 bases and J by 0 bases, with 22 bases of the junction left unmatched. CDR1 and CDR2 (germline): MNHEY, SMNVEV (reference sequence). The CDR3 DNA is TGTGCCAGCAGACAGGGACAGGGGGGGACCGATTGGCCCGGCGATAGCAATCAGCCCCAGCATTTT. The encoded protein is CASRQGQGGTDWPGDSNQPQHF.

The chain combines TRBV5-1 with TRBJ1-1; 9 bases are shared with TRBD1. Germline values: CDR1 SGHRS, CDR2 YFSETQ. The CDR3 is made up of 13 amino acids. After removal of 0 bases from V and 11 bases from J, the junction contained 5 bases not matched to a gene. For the CDR3, the DNA is TGCGCCAGCAGCTTGGGGGACAGGGCGTTTGCTTTCTTT. This encodes CASSLGDRAFAFF.

The chain has TRBV5-1 and TRBJ1-4; 11 bases agree with TRBD1. The germline CDR1 and CDR2 sequences are SGHRS and YFSETQ. Trimming removed 0 bases from V and 7 bases from J; junction bases left unmatched: 2. The CDR3 has 15 amino acids. CDR3 bases: TGCGCCAGCAGCTTGGCCGGGACAGGGGGTGAAAAACTGTTTTTT. Protein sequence: CASSLAGTGGEKLFF.

CDR3 sequence reads: CASTPGGVTYEQYF. The CDR3 DNA sequence: TGTGCCAGCACCCCAGGAGGAGTAACCTACGAGCAGTACTTC. The V and J genes are TRBV27 and TRBJ2-5; D may be TRBD2 (5 bases). Judging by the DNA end, TRBJ2-7 fits better; the J call may be wrong. The CDR3 extends over 14 amino acids. Looked up from germline, CDR1 is MNHEY and CDR2 is SMNVEV (reference sequence).

The chain combines TRBV25-1 with TRBJ1-5; 7 bases are a match to TRBD1. Germline V gene data show CDR1 as MGHDK and CDR2 as SYGVNS. V was pared by 7 bases and J by 4 bases, with 4 bases of the junction left unmatched. The length of the CDR3 is 13 residues. CDR3 protein: CASMGTDNQPQHF. The CDR3 bases are TGTGCCAGCATGGGGACAGATAATCAGCCCCAGCATTTT.

J is TRBJ1-1 and V is TRBV2; D remains unclear. The germline V gene encodes CDR1 SNHLY and CDR2 FYNNEI. This CDR3 has 13 amino acids. As DNA, the CDR3 is TGTGCAGAAATCCGGGAGCCGAACACTGAAGCTTTCTTT. It specifies CAEIREPNTEAFF.

This chain links TRBV19 with TRBJ2-3; a possible D gene is TRBD2 (6 bases). The CDR3 has 17 amino acids. The V end was cut by 1 base, the J end by 2 bases, with 16 bases between. From germline, CDR1 is LNHDA and CDR2 SQIVND (reference sequence). As DNA, the CDR3 is TGTGCCAGTAGTATAGGCCCCCCGGGAGCAGTCACAGATACGCAGTATTTT. Protein sequence: CASSIGPPGAVTDTQYF.

The rearrangement joins TRBV7-8 to TRBJ2-2, with 7 positions matching TRBD2. This CDR3 has 17 residues. The ends lost 5 bases at V and 6 bases at J; junction bases unmatched: 15. Germline CDR1 reads SGHVS; CDR2 reads FQNEAQ. CDR3 loop: CASSPRLARESAGELFF. Written as DNA, the CDR3 is TGTGCCAGCAGCCCGCGACTAGCCCGGGAGAGTGCCGGGGAGCTGTTTTTT.

There are a few counts of this clone. V and J are TRBV5-4 and TRBJ1-2, with TRBD1 matching over 7 bases. The length of the CDR3 is 15 residues. Germline assignment: CDR1 SGHNT and CDR2 YYREEE (reference sequence). V shed 0 bases and J 6 bases; nucleotides not matched to a gene: 8. This CDR3 is CASSLASTGDHGYTF. CDR3 nucleotide sequence: TGTGCCAGCAGCTTGGCCAGTACAGGGGATCATGGCTACACCTTC.

The V gene is TRBV2, the J gene TRBJ2-3; TRBD1 matches 8 bases. The CDR3 contains 14 residues. V lost 5 bases and J lost 4; bases outside the gene matches: 5. The V gene's germline CDR1 is SNHLY and CDR2 FYNNEI. This CDR3 is CASSLQGGSDTQYF. The CDR3 DNA sequence: TGTGCCAGCAGTTTACAGGGGGGCTCAGATACGCAGTATTTT.

This chain connects TRBV10-3 to TRBJ2-5; no reliable D call. With the DNA end fitting TRBJ2-7 better, the J assignment may be wrong. The CDR3 runs 12 residues. The germline V gene encodes CDR1 ENHRY and CDR2 SYGVKD. Written as DNA, the CDR3 is TGTGCCATCAGTGCCAACCACTACGAGCAGTACTTC. Its translation: CAISANHYEQYF.

This clone was seen just once. The chain uses TRBV5-4 and TRBJ2-7, with 8 positions matching TRBD2. V was pared by 3 bases and J by 0 bases, with 5 bases of the junction left unmatched. CDR1 is SGHNT and CDR2 is YYREEE in the germline V gene (reference sequence). The CDR3 consists of 15 residues. The CDR3 sequence is CASSSGRVASYEQYF. CDR3 DNA: TGTGCCAGCAGCTCCGGGAGGGTGGCCTCCTACGAGCAGTACTTC.

V and J are TRBV7-2 and TRBJ2-7; 7 nucleotides agree with TRBD2. CDR3 length: 15 amino acids. Germline V gives CDR1 SGHTA, CDR2 FQGNSA. V trimming: 8 bases; J trimming: 5 bases; junction bases outside the gene matches: 15. CDR3 in amino acids: CASSYEGSGNDEQYF. In DNA, the CDR3 is TGTGCCAGCTCATACGAGGGGAGCGGGAACGACGAGCAGTACTTC.

The chain links TRBV11-2 to TRBJ2-7; 9 nucleotides line up with TRBD1. Looked up from germline, CDR1 is SGHAT and CDR2 is FQNNGV. This CDR3 region has 15 residues. V shed 5 bases and J 0 bases; nucleotides not matched to a gene: 5. The CDR3: CASSTGTGSSYEQYF. As DNA, the CDR3 is TGTGCCAGCAGCACAGGGACAGGGAGCTCCTACGAGCAGTACTTC. Combining the CDR3 with reference TRBV11-2 and TRBJ2-7 gives the whole variable domain EAGVAQSPRYKIIEKRQSVAFWCNPISGHATLYWYQQILGQGPKLLIQFQNNGVVDDSQLPKDRFSAERLKGVDSTLKIQPAKLEDSAVYLCASSTGTGSSYEQYFGPGTRLTVT.

The chain combines TRBV28 with TRBJ2-5, with D perhaps matching TRBD1 (6 bases). The DNA end lines up better with TRBJ2-7; the J call may be wrong. The CDR3 totals 17 residues. The germline V gene encodes CDR1 MDHEN and CDR2 SYDVKM. The CDR3 DNA is TGTGCCAGCAGCCGAATCACAGGGTACGAAGGCTCCTACGAGCAGTACTTC. It yields the protein CASSRITGYEGSYEQYF.

The CDR3 nucleotides read TGTGCCAGCTCAGTCTGGGAGACCCAGTACTTC. Amino acid sequence: CASSVWETQYF. This chain links TRBV18 with TRBJ2-5; no definite D call. The ends were cut back, 5 bases at V and 5 bases at J, with 6 bases in the middle. CDR1 is KGHSH, CDR2 LQKENI, per germline. The length of the CDR3 is 11 residues.

V gene TRBV10-3 combines with J gene TRBJ1-1; D is unclear. Germline-derived CDR1 and CDR2 are ENHRY and SYGVKD. The CDR3 has 13 amino acids. Trimming took 6 bases from V and 6 from J, leaving 14 bases between them. CDR3 DNA: TGTGCCATCAGCGGACCGGGGAGCGCTGAAGCTTTCTTT. Protein sequence: CAISGPGSAEAFF.

Regarding this clone: Other DNA sequences in this specimen translate into the identical CDR3. J is TRBJ2-7 and V is TRBV20-1, with D possibly being TRBD2 (5 bases). The CDR3 is made up of 11 amino acids. The germline V and J ends were trimmed by 1 base and 6 bases, with 7 bases remaining between them. Germline V gives CDR1 DFQATT, CDR2 SNEGSKA (reference sequence). This chain's CDR3 is CSARGGGEQYF. CDR3 DNA sequence: TGCAGTGCTAGAGGAGGAGGCGAGCAGTACTTC.

The chain employs TRBV21-1 and TRBJ1-5. TRBV21-1 is given as a pseudogene. The CDR3 is 15 amino acids. CDR3 coding DNA: TGTGCCAGCAGCAAAGGGTGGGACCTCAATCAGCCCCAGCATTTT. It specifies CASSKGWDLNQPQHF.

The chain has TRBV5-4 and TRBJ1-2; D gene ambiguous. Trimming removed 0 bases at V and 6 bases at J, with 9 bases between. Germline-derived CDR1 and CDR2 are SGHNT and YYREEE (reference sequence). This CDR3 is 13 amino acids long. The CDR3 sequence is CASSLVGPDGYTF. DNA of the CDR3: TGTGCCAGCAGCTTGGTCGGACCGGATGGCTACACCTTC.

CDR3 nucleotides: TGTGCCAGCAGCTTTGGGCAGGGCTCCTACAATGAGCAGTTCTTC. Translation: CASSFGQGSYNEQFF. V gene TRBV11-3 combines with J gene TRBJ2-1; perhaps TRBD1 as D (5 bases). The CDR3 covers 15 residues. V dropped 3 bases and J dropped 0 bases, with 9 bases sitting between them. CDR1 SGHNT and CDR2 YENEEA come from the germline V gene.

This chain links TRBV18 with TRBJ2-5; 9 bases fit TRBD2. The J call is doubtful: the DNA matches TRBJ2-7 better. The V gene's germline CDR1 is KGHSH and CDR2 LQKENI. The CDR3 length is 14 residues. For the CDR3, the DNA is TGTGCCAGCTCACCAATAGCGGGAGAATACGAGCAGTACTTC. This codes for CASSPIAGEYEQYF.

The chain combines TRBV27 with TRBJ2-2, with D uncertain. Germline-derived CDR1 and CDR2 are MNHEY and SMNVEV (reference sequence). This CDR3 contains 13 residues. Trimming pared 5 bases from V and 2 bases from J, leaving 6 bases between. This CDR3 reads CASSPYNTGELFF. CDR3 bases: TGTGCCAGCAGTCCCTACAACACCGGGGAGCTGTTTTTT.